This T cell receptor beta chain was recovered during a study of identical twins. The study's findings and limits: Twin-shared out-of-frame alpha sequences showed excess low generation probability. Carriage of fewer insertions was seen in abundant cord blood beta clonotypes, whereas memory repertoires showed none.

Germline values: CDR1 LGHDT, CDR2 YNNKEL (reference sequence). CDR3 size: 12 residues. Trimming took off 3 bases at V and 9 bases at J, with 10 bases between the two ends. This clonotype was seen a handful of times. Its antigen is unknown. A single record per CDR3 protein comes from TCRdb applying MiXCR to the 5' RACE reads. The repertoire includes some 600,000 distinct CDR3 sequences, roughly 7.1% of them detected once, and roughly 1.6% sits in the top ten. These data also formed part of another study, on yellow fever vaccine responses in identical twins.

Sequencing was performed on PBMCs. This chain connects TRBV3-1 to TRBJ2-3; tentatively, D is TRBD1 or TRBD2 (5 bases each). The receptor's source is a woman between 18 and 29 years old in good health. CDR3 residues: CASSQGVITQYF. The CDR3 bases are TGTGCCAGCAGCCAGGGGGTGATAACGCAGTATTTT.